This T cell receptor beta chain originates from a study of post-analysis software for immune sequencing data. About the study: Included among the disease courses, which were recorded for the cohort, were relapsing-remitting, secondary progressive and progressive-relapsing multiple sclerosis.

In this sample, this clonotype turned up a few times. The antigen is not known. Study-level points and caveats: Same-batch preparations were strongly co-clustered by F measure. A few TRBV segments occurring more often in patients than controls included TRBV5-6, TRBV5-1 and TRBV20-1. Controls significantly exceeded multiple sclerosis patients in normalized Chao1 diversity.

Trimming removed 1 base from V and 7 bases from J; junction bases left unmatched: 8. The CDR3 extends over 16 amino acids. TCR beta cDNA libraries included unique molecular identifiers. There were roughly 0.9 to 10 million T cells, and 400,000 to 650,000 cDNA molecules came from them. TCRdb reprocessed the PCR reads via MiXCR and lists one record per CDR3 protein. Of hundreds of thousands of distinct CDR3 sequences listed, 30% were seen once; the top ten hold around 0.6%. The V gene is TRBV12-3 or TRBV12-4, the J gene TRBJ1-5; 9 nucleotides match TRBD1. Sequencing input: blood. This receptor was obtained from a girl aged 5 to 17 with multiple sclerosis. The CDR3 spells CASSLGGTGRGQPQHF. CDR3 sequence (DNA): TGTGCCAGCAGTTTAGGGGGGACAGGGAGGGGACAGCCCCAGCATTTT.